These T cell receptor beta chains were read from a single sample in a study of blood T cell repertoires in COVID-19. Measured with immunoSEQ multiplex PCR; TCRdb has only the in-frame clones, and not every one. This table holds 200,000 to 250,000 clones, less than 85% found once. Sequencing was done on a sample of PBMCs or T cells enriched from blood (not recorded which). Receptors were obtained from a man aged 55-75 years who had recovered from COVID-19. Each CDR3 is given with its conserved first and last residue. D genes are given only for firm matches. The size entry is marked missing in some rows and otherwise reads once, few, many or a size class.

>TRBJ1-6|-|15|TRBV5-8|-
CASSSRVPYNSPLHF
TGTGCCAGCAGCTCCAGGGTGCCCTATAATTCACCCCTCCACTTT
>TRBJ2-1|TRBD1|18|TRBV18|-
CASSIAGTGQGTYNEQFF
TGTGCCAGCTCAATAGCGGGAACGGGACAGGGGACTTACAATGAGCAGTTCTTC
>TRBJ2-1|TRBD1|16|TRBV24-1|few
CATSGGQGVIYNEQFF
TGTGCCACCAGTGGAGGACAGGGCGTCATTTACAATGAGCAGTTCTTC
>TRBJ1-1|-|14|TRBV19|-
CASSMAGRNTEAFF
TGTGCCAGTAGTATGGCGGGACGGAACACTGAAGCTTTCTTT
>TRBJ1-1|-|14|TRBV6-6|-
CASTFMGRGTEAFF
TGTGCCAGCACATTTATGGGCAGGGGAACTGAAGCTTTCTTT
>TRBJ1-1|-|13|TRBV6-5|-
CALRRDRDLGAFF
TGTGCCCTCCGGCGGGACCGCGATTTAGGGGCTTTCTTT
>TRBJ2-2|TRBD2|15|TRBV15|few
CATSGLAGAGGELFF
TGTGCCACCAGCGGGCTAGCGGGGGCGGGCGGGGAGCTGTTTTTT
>TRBJ2-5|-|12|TRBV12-3/TRBV12-4|-
CASSFATGTQYF
TGTGCCAGCAGTTTTGCCACCGGGACCCAGTACTTC
>TRBJ2-5|-|17|TRBV12-5|-
CASGHPSGTRREETQYF
TGTGCTAGTGGCCATCCTTCCGGGACACGGCGCGAAGAGACCCAGTACTTC
>TRBJ2-3|TRBD2|13|TRBV29-1|-
CSVIAGGTDTQYF
TGCAGCGTTATAGCGGGGGGCACAGATACGCAGTATTTT
>TRBJ2-5|TRBD1|18|TRBV24-1|few
CATSDLGSGQGAKETQYF
TGTGCCACCAGTGATTTGGGGTCCGGGCAGGGGGCAAAAGAGACCCAGTACTTC
>TRBJ1-4|-|13|TRBV6-5|-
CASRRWTDEKLFF
TGTGCCAGCAGGCGATGGACAGATGAAAAACTGTTTTTT
>TRBJ2-7|-|16|TRBV10-3|-
CAISLQDPIVLHEQYF
TGTGCCATCAGTCTCCAGGATCCCATCGTGCTCCACGAGCAGTACTTC
>TRBJ1-2|-|16|TRBV13|once
CASSLGRGGPGYGYTF
TGTGCCAGCAGCTTAGGCCGGGGGGGGCCTGGCTATGGCTACACCTTC
>TRBJ2-1|-|15|TRBV19|-
CASSIDPAGYNEQFF
TGTGCCAGTAGTATAGATCCTGCGGGGTACAATGAGCAGTTCTTC
>TRBJ2-3|-|15|TRBV19|-
CASSIYGGPTDTQYF
TGTGCCAGTAGTATATATGGGGGCCCCACAGATACGCAGTATTTT
>TRBJ1-2|-|11|TRBV3-1/TRBV3-2|once
CASSQRDGYTF
TGTGCCAGCAGCCAACGAGATGGCTACACCTTC
>TRBJ2-5|TRBD1|13|TRBV12-3/TRBV12-4|-
CASSSTGSETQYF
TGTGCCAGCAGTTCGACAGGGTCGGAGACCCAGTACTTC
>TRBJ2-3|-|13|TRBV6-5|-
CASSPRGLDTQYF
TGTGCCAGCAGCCCCCGAGGACTAGATACGCAGTATTTT
>TRBJ2-3|-|15|TRBV5-1|-
CASREWWKNTDTQYF
TGCGCCAGCAGGGAGTGGTGGAAAAACACAGATACGCAGTATTTT
>TRBJ2-1|-|15|TRBV4-3|-
CASSQERTHYNEQFF
TGCGCCAGCAGCCAAGAGAGGACACACTACAATGAGCAGTTCTTC
>TRBJ1-3|-|14|TRBV3-1/TRBV3-2|-
CASSLIQSGNTIYF
TGTGCCAGCAGCCTAATACAGTCTGGAAACACCATATATTTT
>TRBJ2-4|TRBD2|14|TRBV6-5|-
CASSRQRGENIQYF
TGTGCCAGCAGTCGCCAGCGGGGCGAAAACATTCAGTACTTC
>TRBJ1-2|TRBD1|14|TRBV7-2|-
CASSQRQGRGGYTF
TGTGCCAGCAGCCAGAGACAGGGCCGAGGGGGCTACACCTTC
>TRBJ1-3|-|15|TRBV24-1|once
CATCPGPAGGNTIYF
TGTGCCACCTGTCCGGGCCCCGCGGGGGGAAACACCATATATTTT
>TRBJ1-2|-|13|TRBV24-1|-
CATSDDSNYGYTF
TGTGCCACCAGTGATGACAGTAACTATGGCTACACCTTC
>TRBJ1-1|TRBD1|15|TRBV6-6|-
CASSYRQGMNTEAFF
TGTGCCAGCAGTTACAGACAGGGGATGAACACTGAAGCTTTCTTT
>TRBJ1-2|TRBD1|14|TRBV7-9|-
CASSPQTGWSRYTF
TGTGCCAGCAGCCCTCAGACAGGGTGGTCCCGCTACACCTTC
>TRBJ2-3|TRBD2|17|TRBV5-1|-
CASSLGLAGVSTDTQYF
TGCGCCAGCAGCCTGGGACTAGCGGGGGTCTCGACAGATACGCAGTATTTT
>TRBJ2-2|TRBD2|15|TRBV5-5|-
CASSRTSGGTGELFF
TGTGCCAGCAGCCGGACTAGCGGGGGGACCGGGGAGCTGTTTTTT
>TRBJ1-3|-|14|TRBV19|-
CASSMRGTGNTIYF
TGTGCCAGTAGTATGAGAGGGACTGGAAACACCATATATTTT
>TRBJ2-2|-|15|TRBV5-1|few
CASSSTSTNTGELFF
TGCGCCAGCAGCTCTACTAGCACCAACACCGGGGAGCTGTTTTTT
>TRBJ2-3|TRBD1|15|TRBV5-6|-
CASSPGTGFSDTQYF
TGTGCCAGCAGCCCGGGGACAGGGTTTTCAGATACGCAGTATTTT